This passage covers 20 T cell receptor beta chains from one sample sequenced in a study of T cells in Graves' hyperthyroidism and ophthalmopathy. RNA transcripts provided the source from which TCR beta CDR3 regions were amplified. Initially, a first-round RT-PCR of the TCR CDR3 employed the HTBI primer set. TCRdb reprocessed the multiplex PCR reads with MiXCR, giving one entry per CDR3 protein. The sample shows hundreds of thousands of distinct CDR3 sequences, over 35% of them seen only once. The specimen was blood. The receptors come from a woman between 40 and 50 years old with Graves' hyperthyroidism.

CDR3 DNA sequence: TGTGCCAGCAGCATACCCCAGACTGGGCACCGGGAGCTGTTTTTT. Its translation: CASSIPQTGHRELFF. The V and J genes are TRBV7-2 and TRBJ2-2; D unresolved. The CDR3 sequence is 15 residues long. The V gene's germline CDR1 is SGHTA and CDR2 FQGNSA. V was cut by 5 bases and J by 9 bases, with 19 bases left in between.

This clonotype was counted ten times or more. V usage is TRBV7-3 and J usage is TRBJ1-1; 7 bases align to TRBD1. V was clipped by 5 bases and J by 0 bases; unmatched bases: 6. The length of the CDR3 is 15 residues. Germline V gene data show CDR1 as SGHTA and CDR2 as FQGTGA. CDR3 in amino acids: CASSPRTGLNTEAFF. The CDR3 DNA sequence: TGTGCCAGCAGCCCCAGGACAGGTTTGAACACTGAAGCTTTCTTT.

V and J are TRBV7-9 and TRBJ2-7, with a tentative D call TRBD2 (6 bases). CDR1 and CDR2 (germline): SEHNR, FQNEAQ (reference sequence). This CDR3 is built from 15 residues. V lost 3 bases, J lost 4 bases, and 16 bases lay in between. The CDR3 reads CASSFGDAGRYEQYF. The CDR3 DNA follows: TGTGCCAGCAGCTTTGGGGACGCGGGGAGGTACGAGCAGTACTTC.

The V call is TRBV28, the J call TRBJ2-7, with D possibly being TRBD1 (5 bases). The CDR3 spans 15 residues. The germline gives CDR1 MDHEN, CDR2 SYDVKM. Trimming removed 5 bases at V and 6 bases at J, with 20 bases between. CDR3 sequence reads: CASSDGLGPPSEQYF. The CDR3 nucleotides read TGTGCCAGCAGTGACGGTCTGGGGCCACCGTCCGAGCAGTACTTC.

This clonotype was counted a few times. The chain carries TRBV5-5 and TRBJ2-7, with D perhaps TRBD1 (5 bases). Germline values: CDR1 SGHKS, CDR2 YYEKEE (reference sequence). The V end lost 4 bases, the J end lost 2 bases, and 13 bases lay between the germline ends. The CDR3 loop spans 14 amino acids. The CDR3, as DNA: TGTGCCAGCAGCCCCTACGACAGTACCTACGAGCAGTACTTC. Its protein product is CASSPYDSTYEQYF.

With respect to this clonotype: Since the CDR3 does not end with the conserved phenylalanine or tryptophan, this likely comes from a read error. The chain joins TRBV10-3 to TRBJ2-2, with D perhaps assigned TRBD1 or TRBD2 (6 bases each). This CDR3 has 15 amino acids. The germline gives CDR1 ENHRY, CDR2 SYGVKD. CDR3 bases: TGTGCCAGCAGTGAAGGGGGGATCGATACCGGGGAGCTGTTTTCT. Its protein is CASSEGGIDTGELFS.

Note on this clonotype: At one boundary the junction diverges from the germline segment, which might be a read error. V and J are TRBV7-8 and TRBJ2-5; tentatively, D is TRBD2 (5 bases). Germline lookup yields CDR1 SGHVS and CDR2 FQNEAQ. The CDR3 totals 14 residues. Here the CDR3 reads CASSWTAPQETRYF. Written as DNA, the CDR3 is TGTGCCAGCAGCTGGACTGCTCCGCAAGAGACCCGGTACTTC. The complete variable domain, with remaining parts taken from reference TRBV7-8 and TRBJ2-5, reads GAGVSQSPRYKVAKRGQDVALRCDPISGHVSLFWYQQALGQGPEFLTYFQNEAQLDKSGLPSDRFFAERPEGSVSTLKIQRTQQEDSAVYLCASSWTAPQETRYFGPGTRLLVL.

The V call is TRBV7-2, the J call TRBJ1-4, with TRBD1 identical over 9 bases. The germline V gene has CDR1 SGHTA and CDR2 FQGNSA. The trim removed 5 bases at V and 8 bases at J, leaving 12 bases unmatched. The CDR3 consists of 16 residues. CDR3 nucleotides: TGTGCCAGCAGCCAAGCCCCACAGGGGGCAGGAGAAAAACTGTTTTTT. It translates to CASSQAPQGAGEKLFF.

The rearrangement joins TRBV19 to TRBJ1-5; 8 bases map to TRBD1. Germline V lookup: CDR1 LNHDA, CDR2 SQIVND (reference sequence). J lost 7 bases, V lost 7 bases, and 9 bases had no gene match. The CDR3 consists of 14 residues. The CDR3 sequence: CASMGQGAGQPQHF. CDR3 in DNA: TGTGCCAGTATGGGGCAGGGGGCGGGCCAGCCCCAGCATTTT.

V gene TRBV10-3 combines with J gene TRBJ1-5; 11 bases line up with TRBD1. The V and J ends lost 8 bases and 3 bases, in that order; junction bases with no gene match: 3. The CDR3 contains 14 residues. Germline lookup yields CDR1 ENHRY and CDR2 SYGVKD. The CDR3 is CAIRDRGTNQPQHF. The DNA of the CDR3 is TGTGCCATCCGGGACAGGGGGACCAATCAGCCCCAGCATTTT.

As for this clonotype: Germline and junction disagree at one end, which may indicate a read error. This chain joins TRBV9 and TRBJ1-2; possibly TRBD1 for D (6 bases). This CDR3 has 13 residues. Germline lookup yields CDR1 SGDLS and CDR2 YYNGEE. As DNA, the CDR3 is TGTGTCAGCAGTTTAGGGGGGGACTATGGCTACACCTTC. It yields the protein CVSSLGGDYGYTF. Looking up the rest from reference TRBV9 and TRBJ1-2 gives the full variable domain: DSGVTQTPKHLITATGQRVTLRCSPRSGDLSVYWYQQSLDQGLQFLIQYYNGEERAKGNILERFSAQQFPDLHSELNLSSLELGDSALYFCVSSLGGDYGYTFGSGTRLTVV.

This clonotype showed up many times. The V call is TRBV5-5, the J call TRBJ1-5; D ambiguous. The V end was cut by 1 base, the J end by 4 bases, with 9 bases between. The germline V gene has CDR1 SGHKS and CDR2 YYEKEE (reference sequence). This CDR3 is 14 amino acids long. CDR3 in amino acids: CASSLLSRNQPQHF. In DNA form, the CDR3 reads TGTGCCAGCAGCTTGTTGTCCAGGAATCAGCCCCAGCATTTT. Combining the CDR3 with reference TRBV5-5 and TRBJ1-5 gives the whole variable domain DAGVTQSPTHLIKTRGQQVTLRCSPISGHKSVSWYQQVLGQGPQFIFQYYEKEERGRGNFPDRFSARQFPNYSSELNVNALLLGDSALYLCASSLLSRNQPQHFGDGTRLSIL.

This clonotype has more than one count but fewer than ten. CDR3 residues: CSVFTEGPEQYF. CDR3 DNA: TGCAGCGTTTTCACAGAGGGCCCCGAGCAGTACTTC. The chain employs TRBV29-1 and TRBJ2-7; possibly TRBD2 for D (5 bases). The CDR3 length is 12 residues. V lost 5 bases, J lost 6 bases, and 14 bases lay in between. Germline values: CDR1 SQVTM, CDR2 ANQGSEA.

This clonotype was found once. V is TRBV4-1 and J is TRBJ1-4; a possible D gene is TRBD1 (6 bases). This CDR3 has 16 residues. The germline CDR1 and CDR2 sequences are MGHRA and YSYEKL. V dropped 3 bases and J dropped 5 bases, with 16 bases sitting between them. CDR3 sequence reads: CASSQGYRVRNEKLFF. The DNA for the CDR3 is TGCGCCAGCAGCCAGGGATACAGGGTACGGAATGAAAAACTGTTTTTT.

The rearrangement links TRBV10-3 to TRBJ2-5; 15 bases are shared with TRBD2. The germline V gene has CDR1 ENHRY and CDR2 SYGVKD. The CDR3 extends over 16 amino acids. V dropped 4 bases and J dropped 5; count of bases not matched to a gene: 5. The CDR3 loop is CAISAAGTSGRETQYF. As DNA, the CDR3 is TGTGCCATCAGTGCCGCCGGGACTAGCGGGAGGGAGACCCAGTACTTC.

The rearrangement joins TRBV4-1 to TRBJ2-7; a possible D gene is TRBD1 (5 bases). The CDR3 spans 15 residues. Germline CDR1 reads MGHRA; CDR2 reads YSYEKL. V was pared by 0 bases and J by 5 bases, with 14 bases between. As DNA, the CDR3 is TGCGCCAGCAGCCAAGAACCAGGGTTGGGCCACGAGCAGTACTTC. Residues: CASSQEPGLGHEQYF.

This clonotype was picked up a small number of times. This sequence joins TRBV4-3 and TRBJ1-4, with D unclear. The germline V gene has CDR1 LGHNA and CDR2 YSLEER. This CDR3 contains 15 residues. V dropped 0 bases and J dropped 8 bases, with 13 bases sitting between them. This chain's CDR3 is CASSQDHRQGEKLFF. The CDR3 region has the DNA TGCGCCAGCAGCCAAGATCATCGGCAAGGGGAAAAACTGTTTTTT.

The genes are TRBV6-5 and TRBJ2-7, with unresolved D. Germline V lookup: CDR1 MNHEY, CDR2 SVGAGI. There are 10 residues in the CDR3. V was trimmed by 6 bases and J by 5 bases, leaving 5 bases between them. The CDR3 region is CASRENEQYF. CDR3 nucleotide sequence: TGTGCCAGCAGGGAAAACGAGCAGTACTTC.

Many counts were recorded for this clonotype. The gene calls are TRBV7-2 and TRBJ1-1; D not certain. The CDR3 consists of 15 residues. From germline, CDR1 is SGHTA and CDR2 FQGNSA. Trimming removed 0 bases at V and 10 bases at J, with 18 bases between. CDR3 DNA: TGTGCCAGCAGCTTAGCGCAACTGACGGTCGGGATAGCTTTCTTT. This sequence encodes CASSLAQLTVGIAFF.

About this clonotype: This may arise from a read error, as a much more abundant clone is one base away. The chain employs TRBV9 and TRBJ1-4, with 7 nucleotides matching TRBD1. With V trimmed by 4 bases and J by 7 bases, 4 bases remained unmatched. The CDR3 runs 13 residues. From germline, CDR1 is SGDLS and CDR2 YYNGEE. This CDR3 reads CASSWDRSEKLFF. In DNA form, the CDR3 reads TGTGCCAGCAGCTGGGACAGAAGTGAAAAACTGTTTTTT. The complete variable domain, with remaining parts taken from reference TRBV9 and TRBJ1-4, reads DSGVTQTPKHLITATGQRVTLRCSPRSGDLSVYWYQQSLDQGLQFLIQYYNGEERAKGNILERFSAQQFPDLHSELNLSSLELGDSALYFCASSWDRSEKLFFGSGTQLSVL.